These T cell receptor beta chains were read from a single sample in a study of blood T cell repertoires in COVID-19. Method: immunoSEQ multiplex PCR; TCRdb's copy keeps in-frame clones and lacks some. Of about 260,000 clones listed, around 87% were seen once; the top ten hold about 1.6%. Source material: peripheral blood. Receptors originate from a woman aged 40 to 50 who had recovered from COVID-19. Both conserved end residues are trimmed from each CDR3.

j_call v_call cdr3_aa
TRBJ1-2 TRBV19 ASSPSRPPGHLYT
TRBJ2-7 TRBV11-2 ASSARLVYEQY
TRBJ1-1 TRBV2 ASSEAGAFGEAF
TRBJ2-3 TRBV25-1 ASLAGDTQY
TRBJ1-1 TRBV19 ASSAKTGVEAF
TRBJ2-2 TRBV10-3 ALRGGQGGDTGELF
TRBJ1-1 TRBV6-5 ASSSTTSGNTEAF
TRBJ2-3 TRBV5-1 ASSPLGRDREGTDTQY
TRBJ1-5 TRBV6-2/TRBV6-3 ASSYSPQGNQPQH
TRBJ1-2 TRBV6-2/TRBV6-3 ASSYVVGRVGYT
TRBJ1-2 TRBV7-8 ASSLVGTGGFGYT
TRBJ1-2 TRBV5-1 ASGPGHLYGYT
TRBJ1-4 TRBV5-1 ASSFESGRSEKLF
TRBJ1-2 TRBV10-3 AISEPPGGIDYGYT
TRBJ1-4 TRBV29-1 SVDGGQGREKLF
TRBJ1-1 TRBV6-5 ASSYEGGLGSEAF
TRBJ2-7 TRBV19 ASSTRLFFPSSSYEQY
TRBJ1-3 TRBV30 AWSVRGFLSGNTIY
TRBJ2-7 TRBV9 ASSDGPGGADYEQY
TRBJ1-1 TRBV6-5 ASSYSEDTEAF
TRBJ1-5 TRBV5-6 ASSWAAGYGNQPQH